A selection of T cell receptor beta chains follows, all from one sample in a study of blood T cell repertoires in COVID-19. TCRdb's table, derived via immunoSEQ multiplex PCR, lists solely in-frame clones and lacks some. Counted here are more than 70,000 clones, over 75% occurring once; the ten biggest clones make up approximately 5%. Sequencing was performed on peripheral blood. These TCRs come from a man aged 45-65 years with active COVID-19. The CDR3 runs from the conserved cysteine through the conserved F or W. The D gene is left open where the match is weak. A clone size is listed for some rows: how often the clone was seen (once, few, many), or a class if it is expanded.

clone size | J gene | D gene | V gene | CDR3 DNA | CDR3 protein
NA | TRBJ2-5 | NA | TRBV5-1 | TGCGCCAGCAGCTCGGCGGACAGTCCAGGGGAGACCCAGTACTTC | CASSSADSPGETQYF
NA | TRBJ2-7 | TRBD1 | TRBV6-5 | TGTGCCAGCAGTTACTCGCAACCGACAGGGCTCTACGAGCAGTACTTC | CASSYSQPTGLYEQYF
NA | TRBJ1-6 | TRBD1 | TRBV19 | TGTGCCAGTAGTATTGACAGGGGGACGAATTCACCCCTCCACTTT | CASSIDRGTNSPLHF
NA | TRBJ1-2 | TRBD1 | TRBV4-1 | TGCGCCAGCAGCCAAGATCCCGCGACAGGGTATGGCTACACCTTC | CASSQDPATGYGYTF
NA | TRBJ2-1 | NA | TRBV9 | TGTGCCAGCAGCGCCGGGACAAATTCCTACAATGAGCAGTTCTTC | CASSAGTNSYNEQFF
NA | TRBJ2-5 | TRBD1 | TRBV24-1 | TGTGCCACCAGTGATCCCACCAGGGGGCCGGAGACCCAGTACTTC | CATSDPTRGPETQYF
NA | TRBJ1-6 | TRBD1 | TRBV14 | TGTGCCAGCAGCCGACAGGGACAGGGTTCACCCCTCCACTTT | CASSRQGQGSPLHF
NA | TRBJ1-1 | NA | TRBV6-5 | TGTGCCAGCAGAAGACAGCGTTCCACTGAAGCTTTCTTT | CASRRQRSTEAFF
NA | TRBJ1-1 | NA | TRBV30 | TGTGCCTGGACAGATATGACAGGTAAAGCTTTCTTT | CAWTDMTGKAFF
NA | TRBJ2-1 | NA | TRBV6-4 | TGTGCCAGCAGTGAGGGCTTCCCCTCCTACAATGAGCAGTTCTTC | CASSEGFPSYNEQFF
NA | TRBJ2-2 | NA | TRBV27 | TGTGCCAGCGGGAGACTCTTCACCGGGGAGCTGTTTTTT | CASGRLFTGELFF
NA | TRBJ1-2 | NA | TRBV11-2 | TGTGCCAGCAGCTTCGGTGGGGGAGGCAGCTATGGCTACACCTTC | CASSFGGGGSYGYTF
NA | TRBJ1-6 | TRBD1 | TRBV19 | TGTGCCAGTAGTACCCTCCGGGACAGGGGAAACCATGATTCACCCCTCCACTTT | CASSTLRDRGNHDSPLHF
NA | TRBJ1-2 | TRBD1 | TRBV7-3 | TGTGCCAGCAGCTTAACTTCCACAGGGGGCAGTTTTAACTATGGCTACACCTTC | CASSLTSTGGSFNYGYTF
NA | TRBJ1-4 | TRBD1 | TRBV7-9 | TGTGCCAGCAGCCAGGGGGCCCAGGGGGAAAAACTGTTTTTT | CASSQGAQGEKLFF
NA | TRBJ2-3 | NA | TRBV12-3/TRBV12-4 | TGTGCCACCCCGGAGGGCGGGACAGATACGCAGTATTTT | CATPEGGTDTQYF
once | TRBJ2-1 | NA | TRBV5-1 | TGCGCCAGCAGCAACGGGCCCGGGAGCTCCTACAATGAGCAGTTCTTC | CASSNGPGSSYNEQFF
NA | TRBJ1-2 | TRBD1 | TRBV19 | TGTGCCAGTAACCCGACAGGGACCATCTATGGCTACACCTTC | CASNPTGTIYGYTF
NA | TRBJ1-2 | TRBD1 | TRBV27 | TGTGCCAGATCACTGAAGGAAGGGACAGGTGAGCGCTATGGCTACACCTTC | CARSLKEGTGERYGYTF
NA | TRBJ2-7 | TRBD2 | TRBV7-3 | TGTGCCAGCAGCTTACGGGCTAGCGGGGGCGCCACGACCTACGAGCAGTACTTC | CASSLRASGGATTYEQYF
few | TRBJ2-5 | NA | TRBV6-5 | TGTGCCAGCACTAGTTTACCCGTCTTAGAGACCCAGTACTTC | CASTSLPVLETQYF
NA | TRBJ2-3 | TRBD2 | TRBV7-3 | TGTGCCAGCAGCCTGGGACTAGCCTACACAGATACGCAGTATTTT | CASSLGLAYTDTQYF
NA | TRBJ2-7 | TRBD2 | TRBV7-8 | TGTGCCAGCAGCAATGCGATCCCGGGAGGCTCCTACGAGCAGTACTTC | CASSNAIPGGSYEQYF
NA | TRBJ1-4 | NA | TRBV28 | TGTGCCAGCAGTTTCTCTCGGGGGTTGAATGAAAAACTGTTTTTT | CASSFSRGLNEKLFF
NA | TRBJ1-2 | NA | TRBV30 | TGTGCCTGGAGTTCAGGAGGGCATGGCTACACCTTC | CAWSSGGHGYTF
few | TRBJ1-4 | NA | TRBV2 | TGTGCCAGCAGTCTGAGACGGAGTCGTAATGAAAAACTGTTTTTT | CASSLRRSRNEKLFF
NA | TRBJ2-3 | TRBD2 | TRBV5-6 | TGTGCCAGCAAACTAAGACTAGCGGGAGCCTTAGATACGCAGTATTTT | CASKLRLAGALDTQYF
NA | TRBJ1-2 | NA | TRBV28 | TGTGCCAGCACCGATCTAGCTAACTATGGCTACACCTTC | CASTDLANYGYTF
NA | TRBJ2-1 | TRBD2 | TRBV5-1 | TGCGCCAGCAGCCCCGGCCCCGGGACTAGCGGGAGTTACAATGAGCAGTTCTTC | CASSPGPGTSGSYNEQFF
NA | TRBJ1-1 | TRBD1 | TRBV7-2 | TGTGCCAGCAGCTCAAGACTGGGACAGGGGGGCACTGAAGCTTTCTTT | CASSSRLGQGGTEAFF
NA | TRBJ2-7 | TRBD2 | TRBV5-1 | TGCGCCAGCAGCCGTTCGCTAGCGGGAGGGGGGGCGGGGGCCTGGGCCTACGAGCAGTACTTC | CASSRSLAGGGAGAWAYEQYF
once | TRBJ2-5 | TRBD2 | TRBV5-1 | TGCGCCAGCAGCCGCAGGGTCACTAGCGGGAGTATGCGAGGGCAAGAGACCCAGTACTTC | CASSRRVTSGSMRGQETQYF
NA | TRBJ2-3 | NA | TRBV7-2 | TGTGCCAGCAGCTTAGCCGGGATACCTAGCACAGATACGCAGTATTTT | CASSLAGIPSTDTQYF
NA | TRBJ2-7 | TRBD2 | TRBV4-2 | TGTGCCAGCAGCCAAGATAGCGGGAGGCCCCCGGAAAAGCAGTACTTC | CASSQDSGRPPEKQYF
NA | TRBJ1-4 | TRBD1 | TRBV2 | TGTGCCAGCAAGCCAGGACAGGGCCGAGAAAAACTGTTTTTT | CASKPGQGREKLFF
NA | TRBJ2-6 | TRBD1 | TRBV24-1 | TGTGCCACCAGCCAACCCGGGACAGGGTCCTTTGGGGCCAACGTCCTGACTTTC | CATSQPGTGSFGANVLTF
NA | TRBJ1-1 | NA | TRBV7-9 | TGTGCCAGCAGCCCGCGAGGGAAGAACACTGAAGCTTTCTTT | CASSPRGKNTEAFF
NA | TRBJ1-1 | NA | TRBV28 | TGTGCCAGCAGTTTACAGGACAGCATGAACACTGAAGCTTTCTTT | CASSLQDSMNTEAFF
NA | TRBJ1-1 | NA | TRBV2 | TGTGCCAGCACCGAAAGGTGGGAGACTGAAGCTTTCTTT | CASTERWETEAFF
NA | TRBJ2-3 | TRBD1 | TRBV2 | TGTGCCAGCAGTGGACAGGGATTTAGCACAGATACGCAGTATTTT | CASSGQGFSTDTQYF
NA | TRBJ2-1 | NA | TRBV7-9 | TGTGCCAGCAGCTTAGACCTTGGGACTAATGAGCAGTTCTTC | CASSLDLGTNEQFF
NA | TRBJ2-1 | NA | TRBV5-6 | TGTGCCAGCAGCCCCGGAGGGTTGTACAATGAGCAGTTCTTC | CASSPGGLYNEQFF
NA | TRBJ1-2 | NA | TRBV6-5 | TGTGCCAGCAGTTACAGTTCGGGTTTGAACTATGGCTACACCTTC | CASSYSSGLNYGYTF
NA | TRBJ2-3 | TRBD2 | TRBV2 | TGTGCCAGCAGTGACCTAGCGGACCTCACAGATACGCAGTATTTT | CASSDLADLTDTQYF
NA | TRBJ1-5 | NA | TRBV7-2 | TGTGCCAGCAGCTTCGGGAGGGATCAGCCCCAGCATTTT | CASSFGRDQPQHF
NA | TRBJ2-7 | NA | TRBV6-5 | TGTGCCATCACGGAGGCTGCCCCCTACGAGCAGTACTTC | CAITEAAPYEQYF
NA | TRBJ2-1 | TRBD2 | TRBV5-1 | TGCGCCAGCAGCCCGTCCGGCGGGGGGGCCCGGGAGCAGTTCTTC | CASSPSGGGAREQFF
NA | TRBJ2-7 | TRBD1 | TRBV24-1 | TGTGCCACCAGTGACCCCAATCGACAGGGGGCCAGCTACGAGCAGTACTTC | CATSDPNRQGASYEQYF
NA | TRBJ2-1 | NA | TRBV28 | TGTGCCAGCAGGACAACGCGCAATGAGCAGTTCTTC | CASRTTRNEQFF
NA | TRBJ2-4 | TRBD2 | TRBV10-3 | TGTGCCATCAGTGCTAGCGGGGGGGCCAAAAACATTCAGTACTTC | CAISASGGAKNIQYF
NA | TRBJ2-7 | NA | TRBV4-2 | TGTGCCAGCAGCCAGGACAATACAAGGCAGACCTACGAGCAGTACTTC | CASSQDNTRQTYEQYF
NA | TRBJ2-3 | NA | TRBV11-1 | TGTGCCAGCAGCCCCCTCGGGCCTAGCGTCACAGATACGCAGTATTTT | CASSPLGPSVTDTQYF
once | TRBJ2-7 | TRBD1 | TRBV4-1 | TGCGCCAGCAGCCAAGATAGTACCGGGACAGTGTACGAGCAGTACTTC | CASSQDSTGTVYEQYF
NA | TRBJ2-3 | TRBD1 | TRBV7-9 | TGTGCCAGCAGCTTGGGGACAGTAGATACGCAGTATTTT | CASSLGTVDTQYF
NA | TRBJ2-7 | NA | TRBV5-1 | TGCGCCAGCATTCGGGACTCCGGAGAGTACGAGCAGTACTTC | CASIRDSGEYEQYF
NA | TRBJ1-3 | TRBD1 | TRBV28 | TGTGCCAGCAATCCGACAGGGGCGATCTCTGGAAACACCATATATTTT | CASNPTGAISGNTIYF
few | TRBJ1-2 | TRBD1 | TRBV6-5 | TGTGCCAGCAGACCCGGGACAGGGGGCTATGGCTACACCTTC | CASRPGTGGYGYTF